This T cell receptor beta chain was retrieved from a study of shared clonotypes between healthy human individuals (dated by TCRdb to about 2020). With respect to the entire study: The cohort included a few men and a couple of women between 18 and 49 years of age. For each donor, CD4 naive and CD4 memory were each run on three plates, CD8 naive on two plates, and CD8 memory on one plate. Blood TCR repertoires of a handful of healthy adults were deeply sequenced to estimate repertoire size and the extent of clonotype sharing between individuals. To increase sequencing depth and limit assay-specific biases, TCR repertoire library preparation and sequencing were carried out by different laboratories using diverse techniques. Per donor, leukapheresis produced somewhere between about 0.85 and 9.5 billion PBMCs.

Worth noting for this clone: The target of this receptor is not known. Base qualities are not recorded, but no much larger clone differs from it by a single base.

Broad study findings and their caveats: Only blood was sampled, and tissue TCR repertoires likely differ from those in blood. Larger estimated clonotype richness was generally found for naive subsets than for memory subsets. Even with the large sequencing depth, rarefaction of the sorted-subset datasets indicated that sequencing was incomplete. Pairwise subsampling indicated that sequencing depth was expected to affect the degree of clonotype sharing among donors. Sharing across a few donors was observed for around 5% of naive CD4, less than 4% of naive CD8, about 2.3% of memory CD4, and around 0.42% of memory CD8 clonotypes. The genetic and exposure-history diversity represented was limited by the small number of donors. Higher generation probabilities were observed for clonotypes shared by all four sorted-subset donors than for non-shared clonotypes.

TCR CDR3 regions were amplified from genomic DNA by multiplex PCR using the deep immunoSEQ assay. Extracted genomic DNA from each cell subset was distributed evenly across all wells of several immunoSEQ 96-well plates, and each plate was treated as a replicate. For sorted subsets, about 200 ng genomic DNA, equal to tens of thousands of T cell genomes, was loaded into each replicate PCR. Purified libraries were quantified with a Qubit 3.0 fluorometer, sized on a Bioanalyzer 2100, and re-quantified with the KAPA Library Quantification kit. Each immunoSEQ 96-well plate was sequenced on its own single-read 150-cycle Illumina NextSeq 550 flow cell. On the authors' methods: Because the immunoSEQ output included only junctional sequences and no quality scores, the filtering could not be the same as the filtering used for full-length reads. To assign V/J genes and CDR3, sequences were annotated using PyIR, a Python wrapper for IgBLAST v1.9, with IMGT germline references. Reads with weak V/J assignments (E-value above 1e-6), missing CDR3, stop codons, out-of-frame junctions, or ambiguous translated residues were removed. V3J clonotypes were defined as sequences sharing an identical inferred V gene, J gene, and CDR3 amino acid sequence. Percentage overlap between repertoires was calculated by dividing the number of shared unique clonotypes by the size of the smaller repertoire. Repertoire richness was assessed with RTK rarefaction, the Chao1 estimator, and Recon v2.1 estimates of unobserved clonotypes. For all TCRbeta clonotypes obtained by the gDNA method from a few donors, generation probabilities were computed with OLGA. Held by TCRdb, this immuneACCESS table contains in-frame sequences only and omits some clones. Under half of the omission traces to an unresolved V gene where checked; the cause of the rest is unknown. That table is the source of V, J and clone size, and D and trimming were worked out from the DNA. This sample gives about 2.2 million clones in total; just over 90% of them show up just once. The top ten clonotypes cover around 1.8% of the sample.

Clipping removes 5 bases from V and 0 bases from J, with 7 as the unmatched junction base count. The CDR3 contains 15 residues, cysteine and phenylalanine counted. Kept here is only the CDR3 DNA, which spans 45 bases and is read in frame from base 1. CDR1 and CDR2 are read off the germline V gene (reference sequence) as MNHEY and SMNVEV. For the CD8 naive samples, CD45RO-negative cells were positively selected for CCR7, yielding a CD45RA+CCR7+ population from which TemRA cells were excluded. Healthy HIV-negative adults with no recently reported acute infections or vaccinations were included as donors. Only Caucasian adults living in Nashville, Tennessee, USA were represented among the donors. Blood was obtained by leukapheresis, after which PBMCs were separated by Ficoll-Histopaque density gradient centrifugation and cryopreserved in liquid nitrogen vapor phase. Purity and quantity of every magnetically sorted T cell population were checked by analytical flow cytometry. Each sorted fraction had its genomic DNA isolated and then quantified by UV absorbance on a Nanodrop 2000c.

The sequencing input was naive CD8+ T cells from PBMCs. What the cell subset or site label conveys for this sample: CD45RA+CCR7+. The TCR originated in a man between 18 and 29 years old in good health. Some clones in this sample may be carry-over from other donors' samples. Recombination linked TRBV27 to TRBJ2-7; the central 7 bases match TRBD1. The DNA sequence reads TGTGCCAGCAGTATCGGACAGGCCAGCTCCTACGAGCAGTACTTC. Its amino acids are CASSIGQASSYEQYF.